This entry lists 10 T cell receptor beta chains sequenced from one sample in a study of shared clonotypes between healthy human individuals. Positive CCR7 selection of CD45RO-negative cells yielded the naive CD8 cells, and terminally differentiated effector memory CD45RA+ cells were excluded. Method: immunoSEQ multiplex PCR; TCRdb's copy keeps in-frame clones and lacks some. In the table there are about 2.1 million clones, 85% to 95% of which are singletons. Source material: naive CD8+ T cells from PBMCs. These receptor sequences come from a man aged 18-30 years in good health. Some clones in this sample may be carry-over from other donors' samples.

This clone was observed a single time. The chain joins TRBV19 to TRBJ2-7; weak D call: TRBD2 (7 bases). V shed 4 bases and J shed 2 bases, with 15 bases lying between them. This CDR3 comprises 15 residues. Germline V gene sequence: CDR1 LNHDA, CDR2 SQIVND (reference sequence). The CDR3 DNA follows: TGTGCCAGTAGTACCTGGACCGGGGGGCCCTACGAGCAGTACTTC. Translating it yields CASSTWTGGPYEQYF.

The chain combines TRBV6-6 with TRBJ2-3, with TRBD2 as a possible D gene (6 bases). Germline assignment: CDR1 MNHNY and CDR2 SVGAGI (reference sequence). Trimming took 7 bases from V and 5 from J, leaving 10 bases between them. The CDR3 length is 12 residues. The CDR3 nucleotides are TGTGCCAGCAAAGAAGCGGGAGATACGCAGTATTTT. The encoded protein is CASKEAGDTQYF.

The chain is built from TRBV7-6 and TRBJ2-7; 8 bases match TRBD1. Trimming at V came to 1 base and at J to 4 bases, leaving 3 bases not matched to a gene. The CDR3 length is 14 residues. Looked up from germline, CDR1 is SGHVS and CDR2 is FNYEAQ. This chain's CDR3 is CASSLGGTGYEQYF. The CDR3, as DNA: TGTGCCAGCAGCTTAGGGGGGACAGGATACGAGCAGTACTTC.

The rearrangement uses TRBV7-9 and TRBJ1-2; D is uncertain. The CDR3 totals 15 residues. Per germline, CDR1 SEHNR and CDR2 FQNEAQ (reference sequence). V lost 5 bases and J lost 5, with 18 bases in between. The CDR3 DNA follows: TGTGCCAGCAGCCACCACTTCGACACGCAATATGGCTACACCTTC. Protein: CASSHHFDTQYGYTF.

V and J are TRBV19 and TRBJ1-2; 7 nucleotides agree with TRBD1. Germline CDR1 is LNHDA and CDR2 is SQIVND (reference sequence). With V trimmed by 10 bases and J by 6 bases, 2 bases remained unmatched. The CDR3 runs 10 residues. Written as DNA, the CDR3 is TGTGCCACCAGGGGGGATGGCTACACCTTC. Its protein product is CATRGDGYTF.

V and J are TRBV9 and TRBJ2-7; TRBD2 matches at 10 bases. The germline V gene has CDR1 SGDLS and CDR2 YYNGEE. The CDR3 has 15 residues. V lost 7 bases, J lost 0 bases, and 7 bases stayed unmatched. CDR3 nucleotide sequence: TGTGCCAGCGCGCGGACTAGCGGTAGCTCCTACGAGCAGTACTTC. Translation: CASARTSGSSYEQYF.

A remark on this clone: This same CDR3 is encoded by further DNA sequences in the sample. This rearrangement joins TRBV6-5 to TRBJ1-5; 7 bases map to TRBD1. The CDR3 contains 14 residues. The V segment lost 6 bases and the J segment 7 bases; nucleotides outside the gene matches: 9. CDR1 MNHEY and CDR2 SVGAGI come from the germline V gene. CDR3 protein: CASSPRQGGQPQHF. The CDR3, as DNA: TGTGCCAGCAGCCCCAGACAGGGAGGACAGCCCCAGCATTTT.

The chain recombines TRBV11-1 with TRBJ2-7, with 11 bases identical to TRBD2. Germline V gene data show CDR1 as SGHAT and CDR2 as FQDESV (reference sequence). J gave up 2 bases and V 1 base, and 1 base lay outside the gene matches. The CDR3 loop spans 15 amino acids. The CDR3 region is CASSLGLAGTYEQYF. CDR3 coding DNA: TGTGCCAGCAGCTTAGGACTAGCGGGGACCTACGAGCAGTACTTC.

In its sample, this clone was seen once. This chain uses TRBV9 with TRBJ2-1; the D gene is possibly TRBD1 (6 bases). The CDR3 sequence is 17 residues long. Germline CDR1 SGDLS, CDR2 YYNGEE. Trimming removed 2 bases at V and 0 bases at J, with 15 bases between. The CDR3 region has the DNA TGTGCCAGCAGCGTCCCGCGGACAGCGAGCTCCTACAATGAGCAGTTCTTC. Amino acids: CASSVPRTASSYNEQFF.

This chain connects TRBV2 to TRBJ2-5, with D possibly matching TRBD2 (6 bases). This CDR3 has 14 residues. V lost 10 bases, J lost 1 base, and 16 bases lay in between. Germline CDR1 SNHLY, CDR2 FYNNEI. This chain's CDR3 is CATRSMGLQETQYF. The CDR3 DNA sequence: TGTGCCACCCGGAGTATGGGACTCCAAGAGACCCAGTACTTC.